Sequencing of this T cell receptor (beta chain) was carried out in a study of T cell responses to AZD1222 COVID-19 vaccine. General study points: Repertoires were obtained solely post-peak T cell response. Mostly white British, mostly female donors; authors suggested clonal diversity may be underestimated.

Second-dose schedules of about 4 or about 12 weeks were combined. Of note for this clone: The antigen remains undetermined.

The method was immunoSEQ multiplex PCR; TCRdb's version includes in-frame clones alone and lacks a portion of them. Seen here are about 140,000 clones, around 89% observed once, and the top ten hold 2.5% to 3.5%. The starting material was peripheral blood, obtained 28 days after the second AZD1222 dose. This receptor was obtained from an adult who received the AZD1222 COVID-19 vaccine.

The CDR3 DNA follows: TGTGCCAGCAGGAGGGACCACTGGGGGGATACGCAGTATTTT. Amino acid sequence: CASRRDHWGDTQYF. The chain combines TRBV11-1 with TRBJ2-3, with D possibly being TRBD1 or TRBD2 (5 bases each). This CDR3 region has 14 residues. Germline assignment: CDR1 SGHAT and CDR2 FQDESV (reference sequence). Trimming left V 6 bases short and J 6 bases short, with 16 bases between.